The clone carrying this T cell receptor beta chain appeared a few times. Its antigen is not known. This record belongs to a study of blood T cells in healthy people across ages. Study observations and caveats: With donor CMV status unknown, expanded clonotype changes were possibly confounded.

PCR was performed a second time for about 7 to 11 cycles using a sample-barcoded 5' primer and a J-beta primer mix. TCRdb called the 5' RACE reads again in MiXCR, with one record for every CDR3 protein. The sample lists more than 900,000 distinct CDR3 sequences, almost 25% occurring once. The V end lost 5 bases, the J end lost 5 bases, and 12 bases lay between the germline ends. This CDR3 is built from 13 residues. Separately, the same data were catalogued under a study of T cells of mothers and their children. That report notes: Primer M1S, used in the second PCR, introduced sample barcodes and 2-4 random nucleotides.

This receptor was identified in a girl aged 2-10 years in good health. The chain is built from TRBV12-3 or TRBV12-4 and TRBJ1-1; maybe TRBD1 (6 bases). The sequencing input was blood. CDR3 sequence reads: CASSKGTLTEAFF. The CDR3 bases are TGTGCCAGCAGTAAAGGGACACTGACTGAAGCTTTCTTT.